This T cell receptor (beta chain) was identified in a study of blood T cell repertoires in COVID-19. The overall study: Collection of acute and convalescent COVID-19 samples took place in the United States, Italy and Spain.

CDR1 is LGHDT, CDR2 YNNKEL, per germline (reference sequence). The CDR3 length is 16 residues. Losses at the gene ends were 4 bases for V and 6 bases for J; bases not matched to a gene: 3. In the original workflow: Cell counts per sample came from amplifying reference gene primers. Repertoires were generated with immunoSEQ multiplex PCR, while TCRdb's copy carries only in-frame clones and drops some. V and J calls and clone size are given by that table; D and trimming were obtained from the DNA. Of fewer than 250,000 clones listed, more than 75% are singletons. The rearrangement links TRBV3-1 (or the pseudogene TRBV3-2) to TRBJ2-1; TRBD2 agrees at 16 bases. The sequence was obtained from a woman aged 45-59 years with acute COVID-19. Specimen: PBMCs or T cells enriched from blood (not recorded which). CDR3 DNA sequence: TGTGCCAGCAGCCTGGGACTAGCGGGGGGGCCCAATGAGCAGTTCTTC. It yields the protein CASSLGLAGGPNEQFF.